Below, one TCR beta chain is given with its context. Its antigen is not known. The data stem from a study of T cell responses to AZD1222 COVID-19 vaccine. Study-wide results and caveats: Across the whole spike, CD4 TCRs peaked at regions 160-218 and 743-854.

Generated by immunoSEQ multiplex PCR, the TCRdb table keeps only in-frame clones and is missing some. The sample table sets out over 130,000 clones. This CDR3 comprises 16 residues. Germline CDR1 reads MGHDK; CDR2 reads SYGVNS. V was clipped by 3 bases and J by 3 bases, with 17 bases between them. This sequence joins TRBV25-1 and TRBJ2-5; D unresolved. The source is an adult in good health. Sequencing was done on a sample of peripheral blood. For the CDR3, the DNA is TGTGCCAGCAGTGATGTCACCCAACCCCCCAAAGAGACCCAGTACTTC. This gives the protein CASSDVTQPPKETQYF.